Listed here are 24 T cell receptor beta chains from one sample, sequenced in a study. TCRdb re-called the 5' RACE reads with MiXCR, one entry per CDR3 protein. The repertoire has 35,000 to 45,000 distinct CDR3 sequences, more than 20% of them found once; the top ten carry roughly 4%. Cells sorted as Tregs were CD4+, CD25+ and CD127-/low. Input material: Tregs sorted from a lymph node. All receptors derive from a female donor with breast cancer.

The chain links TRBV2 to TRBJ2-3, with D unresolved. The germline V gene encodes CDR1 SNHLY and CDR2 FYNNEI. The CDR3 length is 16 residues. Trimming left V 4 bases short and J 4 bases short, with 18 bases between. CDR3 protein: CASSADNALGSDTQYF. CDR3 DNA sequence: TGTGCCAGCAGTGCAGACAACGCCCTAGGGTCAGATACGCAGTATTTT.

The genes are TRBV7-8 and TRBJ2-5; 7 bases match TRBD2. The CDR3 runs 12 residues. Germline V gene sequence: CDR1 SGHVS, CDR2 FQNEAQ. The V gene end was trimmed by 8 bases and the J gene end by 3 bases; junction bases not matched to a gene: 3. The CDR3 here is CASSGREETQYF. In DNA form, the CDR3 reads TGTGCCAGCTCGGGGAGGGAAGAGACCCAGTACTTC.

Comment on this clonotype: An end of the junction differs from the germline gene, which may be a read error. This chain links TRBV6-5 with TRBJ2-2; possible D gene TRBD2, 6 bases. From germline, CDR1 is MNHEY and CDR2 SVGAGI. The CDR3 covers 20 residues. CDR3 sequence reads: CASSPGERGGKLKDTRELFF. The CDR3, as DNA: TGTGCCAGCAGTCCGGGGGAGAGGGGCGGGAAATTGAAAGACACCAGGGAGCTGTTTTTT.

Many counts were recorded for this clonotype. The rearrangement uses TRBV7-6 and TRBJ2-5; TRBD1 or TRBD2 may be the D gene (5 bases each). The germline V and J ends were trimmed by 5 bases and 2 bases, with 9 bases remaining between them. Germline lookup yields CDR1 SGHVS and CDR2 FNYEAQ. The CDR3 extends over 13 amino acids. This chain's CDR3 is CASSQGRQETQYF. In nucleotides, the CDR3 is TGTGCCAGCAGCCAGGGACGGCAAGAGACCCAGTACTTC.

In the case of this clonotype: Being one base from a much bigger clone, this may be a read error. The chain employs TRBV4-3 and TRBJ2-5; D is perhaps TRBD2 (5 bases). Germline CDR1 LGHNA, CDR2 YSLEER. The CDR3 contains 14 residues. Trimming cost V 0 bases and J 9 bases, with 14 bases left between them. In DNA, the CDR3 is TGCGCCAGCAGCCAAGATGCCCAGGTGGAGGCCCAGTACTTC. It codes for CASSQDAQVEAQYF.

About this clonotype itself: A clone one base away is much larger, so this may be a read error. The chain is built from TRBV5-1 and TRBJ2-2, with TRBD1 matching over 9 bases. Germline assignment: CDR1 SGHRS and CDR2 YFSETQ. This CDR3 has 14 amino acids. The CDR3: CTSMEQGASGELFF. CDR3 nucleotides: TGCACCAGCATGGAACAGGGGGCGTCCGGGGAGCTGTTTTTT.

This clonotype was seen many times. The chain combines TRBV20-1 with TRBJ1-2; no reliable D call. V was cut by 0 bases and J by 8 bases, with 19 bases left in between. The CDR3 is 15 amino acids. Germline-derived CDR1 and CDR2 are DFQATT and SNEGSKA (reference sequence). Written as DNA, the CDR3 is TGCAGTGCTAGAGATCCTAGCTTCGGCGGCAGGGGCTACACCTTC. It is translated as CSARDPSFGGRGYTF.

This clonotype came up a few times. The chain uses TRBV9 and TRBJ1-6; D is perhaps TRBD1 (6 bases). The germline V and J ends were trimmed by 4 bases and 7 bases, with 18 bases remaining between them. This CDR3 spans 16 amino acids. Germline V gene sequence: CDR1 SGDLS, CDR2 YYNGEE. Here the CDR3 DNA reads TGTGCCAGCAGCCAACCTGCCGGGACAAGGAATTCACCCCTCCACTTT. Its translation is CASSQPAGTRNSPLHF. The entire variable domain, with the rest obtained from reference TRBV9 and TRBJ1-6, is as follows: DSGVTQTPKHLITATGQRVTLRCSPRSGDLSVYWYQQSLDQGLQFLIQYYNGEERAKGNILERFSAQQFPDLHSELNLSSLELGDSALYFCASSQPAGTRNSPLHFGNGTRLTVT.

At least ten counts were recorded for this clonotype. The V gene is TRBV20-1, the J gene TRBJ1-4; possibly TRBD1 for D (6 bases). The CDR3 spans 16 residues. In germline, CDR1 is DFQATT, CDR2 SNEGSKA (reference sequence). Trimming removed 2 bases at V and 0 bases at J, with 13 bases between. CDR3 amino acids: CSARRPGQSTNEKLFF. CDR3 nucleotides: TGCAGTGCTAGACGTCCCGGACAGTCAACTAATGAAAAACTGTTTTTT.

This chain connects TRBV19 to TRBJ2-1, with TRBD1 matching 11 bases. Germline assignment: CDR1 LNHDA and CDR2 SQIVND (reference sequence). This CDR3 spans 15 amino acids. V dropped 5 bases and J dropped 8; count of bases not matched to a gene: 8. The CDR3 DNA follows: TGTGCCAGTAGTCCGGACAGGGGGCTTAGAGATGAGCAGTTCTTC. Translating it yields CASSPDRGLRDEQFF.

This clonotype is termed medium-sized. V gene TRBV4-2 combines with J gene TRBJ1-2; D is possibly TRBD1 (6 bases). The germline CDR1 and CDR2 sequences are LGHNA and YNFKEQ. CDR3 length: 15 amino acids. V was pared by 0 bases and J by 5 bases, with 13 bases between. The CDR3 here is CASSQEWTAWYGYTF. DNA for the CDR3: TGTGCCAGCAGCCAAGAGTGGACAGCCTGGTATGGCTACACCTTC.

This clonotype has ten or more counts. The chain combines TRBV4-3 with TRBJ2-3; 7 nucleotides line up with TRBD1. This CDR3 contains 14 residues. Germline CDR1 LGHNA, CDR2 YSLEER. J was trimmed by 3 bases and V by 2 bases; bases with no gene match: 2. CDR3: CASSQRQGTDTQYF. The CDR3 DNA follows: TGCGCCAGCAGCCAAAGACAGGGTACAGATACGCAGTATTTT.

The V call is TRBV30, the J call TRBJ1-2; D is perhaps TRBD1 (6 bases). This CDR3 has 14 amino acids. Germline CDR1 is GTSNPN and CDR2 is SVGIG (reference sequence). V lost 2 bases and J 8 bases, leaving 18 bases between the germline ends. CDR3 in amino acids: CAWSTFRGATGYTF. In DNA, the CDR3 is TGTGCCTGGAGTACCTTCAGGGGCGCGACGGGCTACACCTTC. The whole variable domain, filled in from reference TRBV30 and TRBJ1-2, reads SQTIHQWPATLVQPVGSPLSLECTVEGTSNPNLYWYRQAAGRGLQLLFYSVGIGQISSEVPQNLSASRPQDRQFILSSKKLLLSDSGFYLCAWSTFRGATGYTFGSGTRLTVV.

V usage is TRBV5-1 and J usage is TRBJ2-3; D is unclear. Germline loops: CDR1 SGHRS, CDR2 YFSETQ. This CDR3 has 14 amino acids. Trimming removed 2 bases from V and 2 bases from J, with 9 bases in between. In DNA, the CDR3 is TGCGCCAGCAGCTTCGGGCGGAACACAGATACGCAGTATTTT. Translating gives CASSFGRNTDTQYF.

In its sample, this clonotype was seen many times. The chain uses TRBV20-1 and TRBJ1-5, with D perhaps TRBD1 (6 bases). Germline values: CDR1 DFQATT, CDR2 SNEGSKA (reference sequence). The CDR3 runs 12 residues. Trimming shortened V by 4 bases and J by 2 bases, and 6 bases separated the two germline ends. The CDR3 sequence is CSATGGNQPQHF. The CDR3 nucleotides read TGCAGTGCTACAGGGGGCAATCAGCCCCAGCATTTT.

In DNA, the CDR3 is TGCAGTGCTAGAGATCTCTCCCGAGGGTTGCGGAGCTACAATGAGCAGTTCTTC. Its protein product is CSARDLSRGLRSYNEQFF. J is TRBJ2-1 and V is TRBV20-1; possible D gene TRBD2, 5 bases. With 0 bases removed from V and 3 bases from J, the gap between germline ends came to 21 bases. CDR3 length: 18 amino acids. Germline CDR1 is DFQATT and CDR2 is SNEGSKA (reference sequence).

Turning to this clonotype: It is likely a read error, because the conserved phenylalanine at the end of the CDR3 is missing. The CDR3 loop is CASSQGWEQYS. The CDR3 DNA reads as TGTGCCAGCAGCCAAGGCTGGGAGCAGTACTCC. The chain joins TRBV7-9 to TRBJ2-7; the D is unclear. The CDR3 runs 11 residues. The germline V gene encodes CDR1 SEHNR and CDR2 FQNEAQ (reference sequence). V was shortened by 5 bases and J by 7 bases, with 9 bases between the two germline ends.

Turning to this clonotype: A read error may explain this, as a much larger clone is one base away. The rearrangement uses TRBV27 and TRBJ2-7; D remains unclear. Looked up from germline, CDR1 is MNHEY and CDR2 is SMNVEV (reference sequence). CDR3 length: 13 residues. The V end was cut by 6 bases, the J end by 1 base, with 10 bases between. The CDR3: CASRTVGSYEQYF. The CDR3 nucleotides are TGTGCCAGCAGGACGGTTGGATCCTACGAGCAGTACTTC.

This clonotype is deemed medium-sized. V and J are TRBV5-1 and TRBJ1-4; D call uncertain. V was pared by 5 bases and J by 3 bases, with 11 bases between. The CDR3 totals 14 residues. CDR1 and CDR2 (germline): SGHRS, YFSETQ. CDR3 sequence reads: CASRTGASNEKLFF. As DNA, the CDR3 is TGCGCCAGCAGGACGGGAGCTTCTAATGAAAAACTGTTTTTT.

This clonotype was seen only a few times. The chain carries TRBV6-5 and TRBJ1-5, with 7 nucleotides matching TRBD1. The CDR3 length is 14 residues. V gave up 5 bases and J gave up 4 bases; unmatched junction bases: 5. From germline, CDR1 is MNHEY and CDR2 SVGAGI. Here the CDR3 DNA reads TGTGCCAGCAGTCTCAGGGGGGGGAATCAGCCCCAGCATTTT. The encoded protein is CASSLRGGNQPQHF.

This chain connects TRBV11-2 to TRBJ2-7; D may be TRBD1 (5 bases). The V gene lost 1 base and the J gene lost 3 bases, with 19 bases spanning the gap. The CDR3 is 17 residues long. Germline CDR1 SGHAT, CDR2 FQNNGV. CDR3 in amino acids: CASSLANPGWGSYEQYF. The CDR3 DNA is TGTGCCAGCAGCTTAGCCAACCCGGGTTGGGGCAGCTACGAGCAGTACTTC.

This clonotype was counted between two and nine times. The chain joins TRBV7-2 to TRBJ2-3; no firm D call. Germline loops: CDR1 SGHTA, CDR2 FQGNSA. Deletions cut 5 bases from V and 5 bases from J, with 8 bases between. This CDR3 region has 12 residues. CDR3 DNA sequence: TGTGCCAGCAGCCGTCTCGGAGATACGCAGTATTTT. Translated, it gives CASSRLGDTQYF. Filled out from reference TRBV7-2 and TRBJ2-3, the complete variable domain reads GAGVSQSPSNKVTEKGKDVELRCDPISGHTALYWYRQSLGQGLEFLIYFQGNSAPDKSGLPSDRFSAERTGGSVSTLTIQRTQQEDSAVYLCASSRLGDTQYFGPGTRLTVL.

The J gene is TRBJ2-3, the V gene TRBV5-6; D possibly corresponds to TRBD1 (5 bases). Germline CDR1 is SGHDT and CDR2 is YYEEEE. The V end lost 2 bases, the J end lost 2 bases, and 9 bases lay between the germline ends. The CDR3 sequence is 14 residues long. CDR3 region: CASSFPTDTDTQYF. In DNA, the CDR3 is TGTGCCAGCAGCTTCCCGACAGACACAGATACGCAGTATTTT.

This clonotype was seen many times. The chain carries TRBV4-1 and TRBJ2-1; D is ambiguous. CDR1 is MGHRA and CDR2 is YSYEKL in the germline V gene. The CDR3 covers 16 residues. V was trimmed by 4 bases and J by 1 base, leaving 14 bases between them. The CDR3 protein is CASSPRLSTSYNEQFF. The CDR3 nucleotides read TGCGCCAGCAGCCCACGACTGTCGACTTCCTACAATGAGCAGTTCTTC.